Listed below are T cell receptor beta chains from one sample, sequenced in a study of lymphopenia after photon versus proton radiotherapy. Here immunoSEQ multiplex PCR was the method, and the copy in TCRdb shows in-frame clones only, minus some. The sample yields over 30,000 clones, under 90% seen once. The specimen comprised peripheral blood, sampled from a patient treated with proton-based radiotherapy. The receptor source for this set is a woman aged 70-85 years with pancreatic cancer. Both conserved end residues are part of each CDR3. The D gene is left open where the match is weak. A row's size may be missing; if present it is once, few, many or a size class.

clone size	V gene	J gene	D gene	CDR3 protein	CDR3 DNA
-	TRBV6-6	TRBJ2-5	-	CASSKARSQETQYF	TGTGCCAGCAGCAAAGCGAGGAGTCAAGAGACCCAGTACTTC
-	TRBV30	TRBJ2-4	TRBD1	CAMDRAKNIQYF	TGTGCCATGGACAGGGCCAAAAACATTCAGTACTTC
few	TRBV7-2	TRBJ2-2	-	CASSLEASWTGELFF	TGTGCCAGCAGCTTAGAGGCTAGCTGGACCGGGGAGCTGTTTTTT
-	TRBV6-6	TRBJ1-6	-	CASSGTGNSPLHF	TGTGCCAGCTCGGGGACGGGTAATTCACCCCTCCACTTT
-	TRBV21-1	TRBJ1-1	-	CASSKVGQRSNTEAFF	TGTGCCAGCAGCAAAGTAGGTCAGCGATCGAACACTGAAGCTTTCTTT
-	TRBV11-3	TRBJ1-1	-	CASSLGRGDTEAFF	TGTGCCAGCAGCTTAGGCCGCGGGGACACTGAAGCTTTCTTT
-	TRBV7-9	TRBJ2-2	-	CASSHRLDWAGELFF	TGTGCCAGCAGCCACCGACTAGATTGGGCCGGGGAGCTGTTTTTT
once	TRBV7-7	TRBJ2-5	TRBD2	CASSGTSGAETQYF	TGTGCTAGCTCCGGGACTAGCGGGGCCGAAACCCAGTACTTC
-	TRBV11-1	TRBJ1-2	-	CASSHGTEANYGYTF	TGTGCCAGCAGCCACGGGACGGAGGCTAACTATGGCTACACCTTC
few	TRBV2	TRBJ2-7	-	CASSEGQGGYEQYF	TGTGCCAGCAGTGAAGGGCAGGGGGGGTACGAGCAGTACTTC
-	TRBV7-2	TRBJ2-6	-	CASSRGEGFSGANVLTF	TGTGCCAGCAGCCGAGGTGAAGGCTTCTCTGGGGCCAACGTCCTGACTTTC
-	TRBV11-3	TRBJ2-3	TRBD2	CASSKLGGIADTQYF	TGTGCCAGCAGCAAGTTGGGGGGGATCGCAGATACGCAGTATTTT
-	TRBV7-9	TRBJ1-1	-	CASSLEVTGGAFF	TGTGCCAGCAGCTTAGAGGTGACTGGGGGAGCTTTCTTT
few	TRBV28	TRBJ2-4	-	CASSPPKLAKNIQYF	TGTGCCAGCAGTCCTCCCAAGTTAGCCAAAAACATTCAGTACTTC
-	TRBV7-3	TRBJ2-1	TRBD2	CASSFTSASSREQFF	TGTGCCAGCAGCTTCACTAGCGCTTCCTCACGCGAGCAGTTCTTC
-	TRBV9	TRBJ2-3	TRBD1	CASSVEGQGFDTQYF	TGTGCCAGCAGCGTAGAGGGACAGGGTTTTGATACGCAGTATTTT
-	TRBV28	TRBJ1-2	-	CASSRTVYGYTF	TGTGCCAGCAGTCGGACAGTCTATGGCTACACCTTC
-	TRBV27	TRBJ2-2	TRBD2	CASSSTSSGMGPGELFF	TGTGCCAGCAGTTCCACCTCTAGCGGGATGGGCCCCGGGGAGCTGTTTTTT
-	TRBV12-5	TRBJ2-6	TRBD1	CASGSGGGIGANVLTF	TGTGCTAGTGGTTCAGGGGGCGGGATTGGGGCCAACGTCCTGACTTTC
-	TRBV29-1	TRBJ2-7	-	CSVAEADMRSYEQYF	TGCAGCGTTGCCGAAGCGGACATGAGGTCCTACGAGCAGTACTTC
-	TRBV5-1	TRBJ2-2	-	CASSLQQTGELFF	TGCGCCAGCAGCCTCCAACAAACCGGGGAGCTGTTTTTT
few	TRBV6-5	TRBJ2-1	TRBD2	CASTLGGGSYNEQFF	TGTGCCAGCACCTTGGGGGGGGGATCCTACAATGAGCAGTTCTTC
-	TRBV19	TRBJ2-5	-	CASSIGVGWAPQETQYF	TGTGCCAGTAGTATCGGGGTTGGCTGGGCCCCTCAAGAGACCCAGTACTTC
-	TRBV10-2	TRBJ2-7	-	CASGRGQRIERDF	TGCGCCAGCGGGAGGGGGCAGAGGATCGAAAGGGACTTC
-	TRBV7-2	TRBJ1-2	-	CAGSSRTGTPGYTF	TGTGCCGGCAGCTCCCGAACGGGGACCCCGGGCTACACCTTC